Described below is a single T cell receptor beta chain sequence and its context. No antigen is known for it. CDR1 is SEHNR, CDR2 FQNEAQ, per germline (reference sequence). Trimming pared 1 base from V and 6 bases from J, leaving 10 bases between. This CDR3 is 13 amino acids long. The data stem from a study of OX40 agonist ivuxolimab in advanced cancers. Profiled with immunoSEQ multiplex PCR; TCRdb holds only in-frame clones, not every one. The data show roughly 41,000 clones, about 85% seen once. Broader study findings: There were, on average, more expanded clones in CD8+ T cells than in CD4+. Dosing at 0.1 to 3.0 mg/kg was accompanied by clonal expansion of CD4+ and CD8+ blood T cells by week 6.

This sequence joins TRBV7-9 and TRBJ2-7, with a tentative D call TRBD1 (5 bases). Sequencing used CD4+ or CD8+ T cells sorted from blood, obtained in a trial of the OX40 agonist ivuxolimab. This TCR was sampled from an adult with an advanced solid tumor such as melanoma, head and neck, liver or kidney cancer. CDR3 bases: TGTGCCAGCAGCTTAGATCCCAGGGCCGAGCAGTACTTC. Encoded protein: CASSLDPRAEQYF.